This T cell receptor (beta chain) is from a study of T cells in Graves' hyperthyroidism and ophthalmopathy. RNA transcripts provided the source from which TCR beta CDR3 regions were amplified. TCR CDR3 regions were first amplified by RT-PCR with HTBI primers. TCRdb ran MiXCR on the multiplex PCR reads and lists one entry per CDR3 protein. The table has hundreds of thousands of distinct CDR3 sequences, approximately 14% seen once. The CDR3 covers 12 residues. Germline CDR1 is SGHTA and CDR2 is FQGNSA. Trimming shortened V by 3 bases and J by 9 bases, and 9 bases separated the two germline ends. Many counts were recorded for this clonotype. Its matching antigen is unknown. General study points: Before onset, ophthalmopathy was predicted by the model a median around 6.5 months earlier. Blood shared most expanded thyroid clonotypes above 0.001. Ophthalmopathy could be told apart from stable hyperthyroidism with a 13 V-J model.

Sequenced: blood. The chain employs TRBV7-2 and TRBJ2-4; D possibly matches TRBD1 or TRBD2 (5 bases each). The receptor comes from a woman aged 45-59 years with Graves' ophthalmopathy. The CDR3 loop reads CASSLGDGIQYF. As DNA, the CDR3 is TGTGCCAGCAGCTTGGGGGATGGCATTCAGTACTTC.